The 20 T cell receptor beta chains in this list originate from one sample, sequenced in a study of glioma-infiltrating T cells. The iRepertoire nested amplicon-rescue multiplex PCR amplified TCR alpha and beta CDR3s from RNA. TCRdb reprocessed the multiplex PCR reads via MiXCR and lists one record per CDR3 protein. This table has approximately 400,000 distinct CDR3 sequences, 41% appearing once. Sequencing input: glioma tissue, nonneoplastic brain tissue, or PBMCs (not recorded which). These receptors were taken from a human donor with low-grade glioma or glioblastoma, undergoing nonglioma brain surgery, or in good health (not recorded which).

Comment on this clonotype: This could be a read error, since a much larger clone is one nucleotide away. Because the CDR3 is missing its conserved closing phenylalanine or tryptophan, this is likely a read error. This sequence joins TRBV20-1 and TRBJ1-2, with D perhaps TRBD1 (5 bases). Trimming removed 3 bases from V and 7 bases from J, with 9 bases in between. Germline V gives CDR1 DFQATT, CDR2 SNEGSKA (reference sequence). CDR3 size: 11 residues. CDR3 nucleotides: TGCAGTGCTAGGACAGTTGGTGGCTACACCATC. It is translated as CSARTVGGYTI.

Regarding this clonotype: A read error may account for a junction end that differs from germline. V usage is TRBV24-1 and J usage is TRBJ1-3, with 7 bases aligning to TRBD1. The CDR3 is made up of 17 amino acids. Germline V gene sequence: CDR1 KGHDR, CDR2 SFDVKD. CDR3 in amino acids: CATIDEAPTGSENTIYF. The CDR3 nucleotides are TGTGCCACCATTGATGAGGCGCCGACAGGGAGCGAAAACACCATATATTTT.

The rearrangement uses TRBV28 and TRBJ1-1; TRBD1 aligns across 10 bases. J gave up 3 bases and V 8 bases, and 6 bases lay outside the gene matches. This CDR3 region has 14 residues. Germline V gene lookup returns CDR1 MDHEN and CDR2 SYDVKM. CDR3: CASSAGTGDTEAFF. The CDR3, as DNA: TGTGCCAGCTCAGCGGGGACAGGGGACACTGAAGCTTTCTTT.

V and J are TRBV20-1 and TRBJ2-7; D remains ambiguous. The CDR3 has 12 amino acids. Trimming took off 3 bases at V and 3 bases at J, with 9 bases between the two ends. From germline, CDR1 is DFQATT and CDR2 SNEGSKA (reference sequence). In nucleotides, the CDR3 is TGCAGTGCTAGGGCTAGGGACTACGAGCAGTACTTC. As protein: CSARARDYEQYF.

V gene TRBV27 combines with J gene TRBJ2-1; D perhaps matches TRBD1 (5 bases). Germline-derived CDR1 and CDR2 are MNHEY and SMNVEV (reference sequence). This CDR3 contains 16 residues. The V end was cut by 5 bases, the J end by 5 bases, with 19 bases between. The CDR3 region is CASSDFRLAGHNEQFF. The CDR3 nucleotides are TGTGCCAGCAGTGATTTTCGTTTGGCAGGGCACAATGAGCAGTTCTTC.

This clonotype turned up a few times. J is TRBJ2-7 and V is TRBV7-2; 8 bases line up with TRBD2. Germline CDR1 is SGHTA and CDR2 is FQGNSA. V was pared by 3 bases and J by 4 bases, with 8 bases of the junction left unmatched. This CDR3 is built from 15 residues. CDR3 residues: CASSFSGDAVYEQYF. The CDR3 DNA reads as TGTGCCAGCAGCTTTAGCGGGGACGCGGTTTACGAGCAGTACTTC.

This clonotype has at least ten counts. The genes are TRBV28 and TRBJ2-1; D gene uncertain. The CDR3 spans 15 residues. CDR1 is MDHEN, CDR2 SYDVKM, per germline. Between the trimmed V and J ends, which lost 6 bases and 4 bases, there was a span of 16 bases. The DNA for the CDR3 is TGTGCCAGCAGCCCAACTGGGGTTACGTACAATGAGCAGTTCTTC. Its translation is CASSPTGVTYNEQFF. Full variable domain (rest looked up from reference TRBV28 and TRBJ2-1): DVKVTQSSRYLVKRTGEKVFLECVQDMDHENMFWYRQDPGLGLRLIYFSYDVKMKEKGDIPEGYSVSREKKERFSLILESASTNQTSMYLCASSPTGVTYNEQFFGPGTRLTVL.

This clonotype was observed a few times. The rearrangement uses TRBV10-3 and TRBJ2-7; no clear D gene. There are 11 residues in the CDR3. Per the germline V gene, CDR1 is ENHRY and CDR2 is SYGVKD. Trimming pared 6 bases from V and 5 bases from J, leaving 8 bases between. The CDR3 DNA sequence: TGTGCCATCAGCTTCGACAACGAGCAGTACTTC. Its protein product is CAISFDNEQYF.

Of note for this clonotype: Without the conserved terminal phenylalanine or tryptophan, this CDR3 likely stems from a read error. The chain is built from TRBV20-1 and TRBJ2-5, with a weak D call TRBD1 (6 bases). There are 14 residues in the CDR3. CDR1 is DFQATT and CDR2 is SNEGSKA in the germline V gene (reference sequence). With 6 bases removed from V and 1 base from J, the gap between germline ends came to 15 bases. CDR3 in amino acids: CSAPRGGFQETQYS. The CDR3 region has the DNA TGCAGTGCCCCCAGAGGGGGATTCCAAGAGACCCAGTACTCC.

A remark on this clonotype: Given a much more abundant clone one base away, this may be a read error. The chain combines TRBV15 with TRBJ1-5; 7 positions agree with TRBD1. Germline V gene lookup returns CDR1 LNHNV and CDR2 YYDKDF (reference sequence). Trimming at V came to 5 bases and at J to 7 bases, leaving 14 bases not matched to a gene. The CDR3 is made up of 16 amino acids. CDR3 sequence (DNA): TGTGCCACCAGCCCCTCACCCGGGATAGGGGGCCAGCCCCAGCATTTT. It codes for CATSPSPGIGGQPQHF.

J is TRBJ2-7 and V is TRBV6-5; D may be TRBD1 or TRBD2 (7 bases each). Trimming removed 0 bases at V and 7 bases at J, with 16 bases between. Germline V gene data show CDR1 as MNHEY and CDR2 as SVGAGI. This CDR3 spans 15 amino acids. DNA for the CDR3: TGTGCCAGCAGTTACTCGGCGACAGGGAGGGGAGAGCAGTACTTC. It translates to CASSYSATGRGEQYF.

On this clonotype itself: A single base separates this from a much larger clone, so it may be a read error. The chain uses TRBV4-1 and TRBJ2-1; no clear D gene. V lost 1 base, J lost 4 bases, and 8 bases lay in between. The CDR3 is 14 amino acids. The germline CDR1 and CDR2 sequences are MGHRA and YSYEKL. The CDR3 here is CASSQAWVYNEQFF. The CDR3 DNA reads TGCGCCAGCAGCCAAGCCTGGGTTTACAATGAGCAGTTCTTC.

This clonotype was observed a few times. The rearrangement joins TRBV2 to TRBJ2-7; D unresolved. Germline-derived CDR1 and CDR2 are SNHLY and FYNNEI. V was pared by 6 bases and J by 2 bases, with 11 bases between. This CDR3 has 13 amino acids. The CDR3 sequence is CASSPGRAYEQYF. CDR3 nucleotides: TGTGCCAGCAGCCCCGGACGGGCCTACGAGCAGTACTTC. The full variable domain, in which reference TRBV2 and TRBJ2-7 provide the parts outside the CDR3, is EPEVTQTPSHQVTQMGQEVILRCVPISNHLYFYWYRQILGQKVEFLVSFYNNEISEKSEIFDDQFSVERPDGSNFTLKIRSTKLEDSAMYFCASSPGRAYEQYFGPGTRLTVT.

This chain connects TRBV12-3 or TRBV12-4 to TRBJ1-5; possible D gene TRBD1, 5 bases. The length of the CDR3 is 14 residues. Trimming took 3 bases from V and 5 from J, leaving 11 bases between them. The CDR3 loop reads CASSFGGRHQPQHF. The CDR3 bases are TGTGCCAGCAGTTTTGGGGGTAGGCATCAGCCCCAGCATTTT.

This clonotype occurred many times. The CDR3 DNA sequence: TGTGCCAGCAGTTCTCTCCGGGCACTCTACAATGAGCAGTTCTTC. It encodes CASSSLRALYNEQFF. The chain uses TRBV27 and TRBJ2-1; no reliable D call. The V gene's germline CDR1 is MNHEY and CDR2 SMNVEV (reference sequence). Trimming stripped 4 bases from V and 3 bases from J, with 13 bases between. The CDR3 is 15 amino acids.

The J gene is TRBJ2-5, the V gene TRBV7-2, with 8 bases aligning to TRBD2. This CDR3 has 15 amino acids. V dropped 2 bases and J dropped 7; count of bases not matched to a gene: 9. Germline values: CDR1 SGHTA, CDR2 FQGNSA. CDR3 bases: TGTGCCAGCAGCTTATTCCGGGAGGGCCGGGCGACCCAGTACTTC. This sequence encodes CASSLFREGRATQYF.

Only a few counts were recorded for this clonotype. This chain uses TRBV7-2 with TRBJ1-2; D gene uncertain. Germline lookup yields CDR1 SGHTA and CDR2 FQGNSA. Trimming cost V 4 bases and J 11 bases, with 11 bases left between them. The length of the CDR3 is 11 residues. The CDR3 DNA is TGTGCCAGCAGCTCCCGGGGAGTATACACCTTC. Translated: CASSSRGVYTF.

J is TRBJ2-7 and V is TRBV27; D is perhaps TRBD2 (6 bases). Trimming took off 3 bases at V and 2 bases at J, with 14 bases between the two ends. CDR1 and CDR2 from the germline V gene are MNHEY and SMNVEV (reference sequence). The CDR3 sequence is 15 residues long. DNA of the CDR3: TGTGCCAGCAGTTTTAGAGTGGGAGGCACCTACGAGCAGTACTTC. Translating it yields CASSFRVGGTYEQYF.

This clonotype was counted only a few times. This chain joins TRBV20-1 and TRBJ1-1; D is undetermined. Trimming cost V 0 bases and J 0 bases, with 8 bases left between them. Germline CDR1 and CDR2: DFQATT and SNEGSKA (reference sequence). This CDR3 comprises 14 residues. In DNA form, the CDR3 reads TGCAGTGCTAGAGAGCGGGGATTGAACACTGAAGCTTTCTTT. Its protein is CSARERGLNTEAFF.

This clonotype was observed a handful of times. The chain employs TRBV20-1 and TRBJ2-3; possibly TRBD1 for D (6 bases). Trimming took off 2 bases at V and 4 bases at J, with 19 bases between the two ends. The CDR3 sequence is 16 residues long. In germline, CDR1 is DFQATT, CDR2 SNEGSKA (reference sequence). As DNA, the CDR3 is TGCAGTGCTAGAAGGCCCGGCAGGGGATTTGCAGATACGCAGTATTTT. This encodes CSARRPGRGFADTQYF.